What follows is one T cell receptor beta chain and its context. The CDR3 is made up of 17 amino acids. V was pared by 0 bases and J by 0 bases, with 13 bases between. Germline CDR1 KGHSH, CDR2 LQKENI. The sample comes from a study of blood T cell repertoires in COVID-19. In the study overall: Collection of acute and convalescent COVID-19 samples took place in the United States, Italy and Spain. In each case, the material was cDNA or gDNA derived from T cells, B-cell-depleted T cells, or PBMCs.

As originally analysed: Scientists estimated how many nucleated cells there were by amplifying reference gene primers. The table came from immunoSEQ multiplex PCR; TCRdb's copy has only in-frame clones and leaves some out. V, J and clone size derive from that table, while D and trimming were established from the DNA sequence. This table has about 480,000 clones, 89% appearing once. Seattle patients were enrolled during active infection and followed longitudinally. Sequences were obtained from peripheral blood. The sequence derives from a man aged 18 to 30 with COVID-19, enrolled during active disease. The rearrangement joins TRBV18 to TRBJ2-3; a possible D gene is TRBD2 (7 bases). CDR3 DNA sequence: TGTGCCAGCTCACCACCTAGGGGGGGCCTTAGCACAGATACGCAGTATTTT. It yields the protein CASSPPRGGLSTDTQYF. Looking up the rest from reference TRBV18 and TRBJ2-3 gives the full variable domain: NAGVMQNPRHLVRRRGQEARLRCSPMKGHSHVYWYRQLPEEGLKFMVYLQKENIIDESGMPKERFSAEFPKEGPSILRIQQVVRGDSAAYFCASSPPRGGLSTDTQYFGPGTRLTVL.